This T cell receptor (beta chain) was obtained from a study of T cells in Graves' hyperthyroidism and ophthalmopathy. The study's findings and limits: It was a median approximately 6.9 months before onset that the model predicted ophthalmopathy.

The CDR3 regions of TCR beta were amplified from RNA transcripts. A set of HTBI primers served as the primers for a first-round RT-PCR of the TCR CDR3. TCRdb ran MiXCR on the multiplex PCR reads and lists one entry per CDR3 protein. The table records fewer than 450,000 distinct CDR3 sequences, roughly 13% of them present only once. This clonotype was recorded many times. What it recognizes is unknown. From germline, CDR1 is SGHRS and CDR2 YFSETQ. V lost 0 bases to trimming and J lost 2 bases, with 12 bases between them. The CDR3 contains 15 residues. The specimen was blood. The rearrangement uses TRBV5-1 and TRBJ2-7; D tentatively reads TRBD1 or TRBD2 (6 bases each). The TCR originated in a man aged 50-60 years with Graves' ophthalmopathy. This chain's CDR3 is CASSLAGGGPYEQYF. In DNA, the CDR3 is TGCGCCAGCAGCTTGGCCGGAGGGGGACCCTACGAGCAGTACTTC. Full variable domain (remainder filled in from reference TRBV5-1 and TRBJ2-7): KAGVTQTPRYLIKTRGQQVTLSCSPISGHRSVSWYQQTPGQGLQFLFEYFSETQRNKGNFPGRFSGRQFSNSRSEMNVSTLELGDSALYLCASSLAGGGPYEQYFGPGTRLTVT.